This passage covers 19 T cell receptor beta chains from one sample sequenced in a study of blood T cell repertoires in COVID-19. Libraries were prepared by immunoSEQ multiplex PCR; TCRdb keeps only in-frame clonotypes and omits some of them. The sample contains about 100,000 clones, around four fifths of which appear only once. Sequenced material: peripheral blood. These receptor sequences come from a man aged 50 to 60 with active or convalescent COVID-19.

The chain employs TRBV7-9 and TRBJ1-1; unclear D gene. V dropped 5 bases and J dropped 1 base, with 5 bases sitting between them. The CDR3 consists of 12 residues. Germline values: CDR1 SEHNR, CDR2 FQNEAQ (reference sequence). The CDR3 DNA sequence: TGTGCCAGCAGCCATTCGAACACTGAAGCTTTCTTT. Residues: CASSHSNTEAFF.

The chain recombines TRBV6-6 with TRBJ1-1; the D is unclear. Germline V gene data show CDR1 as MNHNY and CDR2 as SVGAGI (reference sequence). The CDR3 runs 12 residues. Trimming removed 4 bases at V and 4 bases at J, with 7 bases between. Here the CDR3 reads CASSWRGTEAFF. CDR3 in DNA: TGTGCCAGCAGTTGGCGGGGCACTGAAGCTTTCTTT.

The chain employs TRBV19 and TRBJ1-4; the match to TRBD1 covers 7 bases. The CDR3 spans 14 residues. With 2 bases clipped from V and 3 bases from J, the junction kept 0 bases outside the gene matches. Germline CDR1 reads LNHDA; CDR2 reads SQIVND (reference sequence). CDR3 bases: TGTGCCAGTAGTATAACAGGGGCTAATGAAAAACTGTTTTTT. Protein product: CASSITGANEKLFF. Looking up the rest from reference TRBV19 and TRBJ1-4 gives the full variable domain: DGGITQSPKYLFRKEGQNVTLSCEQNLNHDAMYWYRQDPGQGLRLIYYSQIVNDFQKGDIAEGYSVSREKKESFPLTVTSAQKNPTAFYLCASSITGANEKLFFGSGTQLSVL.

CDR3 region: CATSDPAGYTF. For the CDR3, the DNA is TGTGCCACCAGTGACCCTGCGGGCTACACCTTC. V is TRBV24-1 and J is TRBJ1-2, with D uncertain. CDR1 is KGHDR, CDR2 SFDVKD, per germline. The CDR3 spans 11 residues. V was trimmed by 4 bases and J by 8 bases, leaving 7 bases between them.

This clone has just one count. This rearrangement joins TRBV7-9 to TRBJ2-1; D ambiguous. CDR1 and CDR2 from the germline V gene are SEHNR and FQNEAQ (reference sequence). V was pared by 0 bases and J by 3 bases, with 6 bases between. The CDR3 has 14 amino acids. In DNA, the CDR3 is TGTGCCAGCAGCTTAGCATCGGGCTACAATGAGCAGTTCTTC. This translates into CASSLASGYNEQFF.

CDR3 region: CASEKELNGYNEQFF. In DNA form, the CDR3 reads TGTGCCAGCGAAAAGGAGTTGAACGGCTACAATGAGCAGTTCTTC. The rearrangement joins TRBV6-6 to TRBJ2-1; D unresolved. Trimming took 8 bases from V and 3 from J, leaving 17 bases between them. This CDR3 contains 15 residues. Per the germline V gene, CDR1 is MNHNY and CDR2 is SVGAGI (reference sequence).

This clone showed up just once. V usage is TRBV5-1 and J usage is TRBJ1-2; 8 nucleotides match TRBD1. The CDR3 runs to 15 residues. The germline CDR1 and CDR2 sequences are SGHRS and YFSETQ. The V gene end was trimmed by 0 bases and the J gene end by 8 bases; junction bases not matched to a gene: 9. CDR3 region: CASSLEGNRGSGYTF. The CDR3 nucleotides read TGCGCCAGCAGCTTGGAAGGAAACAGGGGGTCGGGCTACACCTTC.

DNA of the CDR3: TGTGCCAGCAGTTTAACCTACAGGGGCCCCCCCTACGAGCAGTACTTC. Translated: CASSLTYRGPPYEQYF. The chain recombines TRBV27 with TRBJ2-7; 7 bases are shared with TRBD1. V was clipped by 2 bases and J by 2 bases; unmatched bases: 9. Per the germline V gene, CDR1 is MNHEY and CDR2 is SMNVEV (reference sequence). This CDR3 comprises 16 residues.

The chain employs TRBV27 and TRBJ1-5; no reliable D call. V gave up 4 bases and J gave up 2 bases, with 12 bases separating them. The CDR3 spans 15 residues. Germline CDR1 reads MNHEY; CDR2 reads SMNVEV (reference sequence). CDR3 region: CASSSESRGNQPQHF. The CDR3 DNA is TGTGCCAGCAGTTCAGAGAGTCGGGGCAATCAGCCCCAGCATTTT.

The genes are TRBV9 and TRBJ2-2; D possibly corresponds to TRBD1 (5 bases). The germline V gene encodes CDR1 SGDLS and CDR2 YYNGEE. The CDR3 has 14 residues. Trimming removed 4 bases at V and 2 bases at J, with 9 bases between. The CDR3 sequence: CASSSTANTGELFF. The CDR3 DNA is TGTGCCAGCAGCTCGACAGCTAACACCGGGGAGCTGTTTTTT.

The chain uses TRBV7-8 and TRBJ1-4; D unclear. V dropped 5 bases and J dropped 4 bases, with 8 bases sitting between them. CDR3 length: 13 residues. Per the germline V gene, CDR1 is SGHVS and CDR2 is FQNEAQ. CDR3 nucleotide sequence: TGTGCCAGCAGCGGGCAGTTTAATGAAAAACTGTTTTTT. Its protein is CASSGQFNEKLFF. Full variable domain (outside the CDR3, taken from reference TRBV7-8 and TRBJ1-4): GAGVSQSPRYKVAKRGQDVALRCDPISGHVSLFWYQQALGQGPEFLTYFQNEAQLDKSGLPSDRFFAERPEGSVSTLKIQRTQQEDSAVYLCASSGQFNEKLFFGSGTQLSVL.

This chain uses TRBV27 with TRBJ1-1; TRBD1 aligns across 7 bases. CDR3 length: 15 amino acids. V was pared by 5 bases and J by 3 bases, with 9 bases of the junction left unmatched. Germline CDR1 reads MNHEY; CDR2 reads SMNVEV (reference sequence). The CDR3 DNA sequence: TGTGCCAGCAGTCTCGGGACAGCGAGGGACACTGAAGCTTTCTTT. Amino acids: CASSLGTARDTEAFF.

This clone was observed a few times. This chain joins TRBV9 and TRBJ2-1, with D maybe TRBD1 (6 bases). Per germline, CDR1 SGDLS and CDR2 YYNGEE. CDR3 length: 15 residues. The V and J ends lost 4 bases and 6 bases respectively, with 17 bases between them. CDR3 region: CASSTRQESSNEQFF. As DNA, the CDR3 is TGTGCCAGCAGCACCCGACAGGAGTCTTCCAATGAGCAGTTCTTC.

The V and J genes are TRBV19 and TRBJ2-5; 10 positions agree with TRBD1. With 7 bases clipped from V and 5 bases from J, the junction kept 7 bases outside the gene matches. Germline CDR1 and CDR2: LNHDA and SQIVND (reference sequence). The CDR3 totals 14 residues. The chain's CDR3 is CASTPTGGGETQYF. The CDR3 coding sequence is TGTGCCAGTACCCCGACAGGGGGCGGTGAGACCCAGTACTTC.

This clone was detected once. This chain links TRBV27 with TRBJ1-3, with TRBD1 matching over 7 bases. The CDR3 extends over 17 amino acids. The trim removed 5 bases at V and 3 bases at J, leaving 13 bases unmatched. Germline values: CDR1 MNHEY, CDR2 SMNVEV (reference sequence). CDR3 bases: TGTGCCAGCAGTCCCCTCGTAAGACAGGGTGGTGGAAACACCATATATTTT. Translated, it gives CASSPLVRQGGGNTIYF.

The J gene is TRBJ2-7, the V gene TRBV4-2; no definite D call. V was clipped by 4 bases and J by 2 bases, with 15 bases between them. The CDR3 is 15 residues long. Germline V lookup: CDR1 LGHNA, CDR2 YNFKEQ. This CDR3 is CASSPFARSTYEQYF. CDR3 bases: TGTGCCAGCAGCCCTTTTGCTAGATCCACCTACGAGCAGTACTTC.

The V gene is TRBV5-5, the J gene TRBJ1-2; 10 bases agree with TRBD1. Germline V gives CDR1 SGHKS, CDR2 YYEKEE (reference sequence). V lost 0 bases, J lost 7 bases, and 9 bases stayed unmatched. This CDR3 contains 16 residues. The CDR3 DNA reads TGTGCCAGCAGCTTGGCAGGCGGGACAGGGGTTGGTGGCTACACCTTC. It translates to CASSLAGGTGVGGYTF. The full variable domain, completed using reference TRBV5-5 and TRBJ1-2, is DAGVTQSPTHLIKTRGQQVTLRCSPISGHKSVSWYQQVLGQGPQFIFQYYEKEERGRGNFPDRFSARQFPNYSSELNVNALLLGDSALYLCASSLAGGTGVGGYTFGSGTRLTVV.

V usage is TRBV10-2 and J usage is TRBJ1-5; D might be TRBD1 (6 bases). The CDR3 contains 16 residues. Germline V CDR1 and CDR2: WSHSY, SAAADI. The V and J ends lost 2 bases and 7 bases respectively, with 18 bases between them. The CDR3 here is CASSEPLGGTGQPQHF. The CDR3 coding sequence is TGCGCCAGCAGTGAGCCATTAGGGGGAACAGGACAGCCCCAGCATTTT.

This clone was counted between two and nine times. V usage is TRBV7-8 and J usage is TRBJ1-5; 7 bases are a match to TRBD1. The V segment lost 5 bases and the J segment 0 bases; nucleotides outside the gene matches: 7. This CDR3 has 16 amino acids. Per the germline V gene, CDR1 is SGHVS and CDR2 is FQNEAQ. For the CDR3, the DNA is TGTGCCAGCAGCCCTCGGGACAGAAATAGCAATCAGCCCCAGCATTTT. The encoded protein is CASSPRDRNSNQPQHF.